This is a list of T cell receptor beta chains from one sample in a study of shared clonotypes between healthy human individuals. Here immunoSEQ multiplex PCR was the method, and the copy in TCRdb shows in-frame clones only, minus some. The table includes hundreds of thousands of clones, over 60% detected once. The sequenced sample was PBMCs. The receptors were sampled from a woman aged 40 to 50 in good health. Some clones in this sample may be carry-over from other donors' samples. CDR3s include the opening cysteine and the closing phenylalanine or tryptophan. The order of the fields is CDR3 protein, CDR3 DNA, J gene, clone size, V gene, D gene. D genes are given only for firm matches. Size is stated for part of the rows, as once, few or many counts, or as a class when the clone is expanded.

CDR3aa: CASSLDRANYGYTF; CDR3nt: TGTGCCAGCAGTTTGGACAGAGCTAACTATGGCTACACCTTC; j_gene: TRBJ1-2; abundance: .; v_gene: TRBV27; d_gene: .
CDR3aa: CASSWSGDNYGYTF; CDR3nt: TGTGCCAGCAGCTGGTCAGGCGATAACTATGGCTACACCTTC; j_gene: TRBJ1-2; abundance: .; v_gene: TRBV7-9; d_gene: .
CDR3aa: CASSLTLTSEVEQFF; CDR3nt: TGTGCCAGCAGCTTAACCTTAACTAGCGAAGTTGAGCAGTTCTTC; j_gene: TRBJ2-1; abundance: once; v_gene: TRBV7-3; d_gene: TRBD2
CDR3aa: CATRGGYVWGEKLFF; CDR3nt: TGTGCCACCAGGGGAGGATACGTGTGGGGTGAAAAACTGTTTTTT; j_gene: TRBJ1-4; abundance: .; v_gene: TRBV27; d_gene: .
CDR3aa: CASSRTNPPEAFF; CDR3nt: TGTGCCAGCAGTCGTACTAATCCCCCTGAAGCTTTCTTT; j_gene: TRBJ1-1; abundance: .; v_gene: TRBV5-6; d_gene: .
CDR3aa: CASSSQGTGELFF; CDR3nt: TGTGCCAGCAGCTCACAGGGAACCGGGGAGCTGTTTTTT; j_gene: TRBJ2-2; abundance: few; v_gene: TRBV7-3; d_gene: .
CDR3aa: CASSPQGRRGTGELFF; CDR3nt: TGTGCCAGCAGCCCTCAAGGGAGACGGGGGACCGGGGAGCTGTTTTTT; j_gene: TRBJ2-2; abundance: .; v_gene: TRBV9; d_gene: .
CDR3aa: CASSRQPPGQGSNIQYF; CDR3nt: TGCGCCAGCAGCCGACAACCCCCGGGACAGGGTTCAAACATTCAGTACTTC; j_gene: TRBJ2-4; abundance: .; v_gene: TRBV5-1; d_gene: TRBD1
CDR3aa: CASRVLAGGNEQFF; CDR3nt: TGTGCCAGTAGGGTCCTAGCGGGAGGCAATGAGCAGTTCTTC; j_gene: TRBJ2-1; abundance: .; v_gene: TRBV19; d_gene: TRBD2
CDR3aa: CASSQDRKGRHNSPLHF; CDR3nt: TGCGCCAGCAGCCAAGATCGGAAGGGCCGACATAATTCACCCCTCCACTTT; j_gene: TRBJ1-6; abundance: .; v_gene: TRBV4-3; d_gene: .
CDR3aa: CASSMRTGGSYEQYF; CDR3nt: TGTGCCAGTAGTATGCGGACAGGGGGATCCTACGAGCAGTACTTC; j_gene: TRBJ2-7; abundance: once; v_gene: TRBV19; d_gene: TRBD1
CDR3aa: CASSPIDRGTGNTIYF; CDR3nt: TGTGCCAGCTCACCAATAGACAGGGGAACTGGAAACACCATATATTTT; j_gene: TRBJ1-3; abundance: .; v_gene: TRBV18; d_gene: TRBD1
CDR3aa: CASSLGQPNQPQHF; CDR3nt: TGCGCCAGCAGCTTGGGGCAGCCTAATCAGCCCCAGCATTTT; j_gene: TRBJ1-5; abundance: .; v_gene: TRBV5-1; d_gene: .
CDR3aa: CASSLAPGAEQYF; CDR3nt: TGTGCCAGCAGCTTAGCGCCAGGGGCCGAGCAGTACTTC; j_gene: TRBJ2-7; abundance: .; v_gene: TRBV7-9; d_gene: .
CDR3aa: CASSWRPAAETYNEQFF; CDR3nt: TGTGCCAGCAGCTGGAGGCCGGCCGCAGAGACCTACAATGAGCAGTTCTTC; j_gene: TRBJ2-1; abundance: .; v_gene: TRBV7-3; d_gene: .
CDR3aa: CASSRRQGAPSGAFF; CDR3nt: TGTGCCAGCAGTAGGCGACAGGGGGCCCCTTCGGGAGCTTTCTTT; j_gene: TRBJ1-1; abundance: .; v_gene: TRBV27; d_gene: TRBD1
CDR3aa: CASSLFQGAETQYF; CDR3nt: TGTGCCAGCAGCTTATTTCAGGGAGCGGAGACCCAGTACTTC; j_gene: TRBJ2-5; abundance: .; v_gene: TRBV7-2; d_gene: .
CDR3aa: CASSLGTGGEKLFF; CDR3nt: TGTGCCAGCAGCTTAGGGACAGGGGGAGAAAAACTGTTTTTT; j_gene: TRBJ1-4; abundance: .; v_gene: TRBV5-6; d_gene: TRBD1
CDR3aa: CASSLDGDASYNEQFF; CDR3nt: TGTGCCAGCAGCTTAGACGGTGATGCGTCCTACAATGAGCAGTTCTTC; j_gene: TRBJ2-1; abundance: once; v_gene: TRBV11-3; d_gene: .
CDR3aa: CASSLGEAKIYEQYF; CDR3nt: TGTGCCAGCAGCTTAGGGGAGGCTAAAATATACGAGCAGTACTTC; j_gene: TRBJ2-7; abundance: few; v_gene: TRBV7-3; d_gene: .
CDR3aa: CASSPGRGRYEQYF; CDR3nt: TGCGCCAGCAGTCCGGGCAGGGGTAGATACGAGCAGTACTTC; j_gene: TRBJ2-7; abundance: once; v_gene: TRBV10-2; d_gene: .
CDR3aa: CASSLLAGASATQYF; CDR3nt: TGTGCCAGCAGCCTACTAGCGGGAGCGTCTGCGACCCAGTACTTC; j_gene: TRBJ2-5; abundance: .; v_gene: TRBV9; d_gene: TRBD2
CDR3aa: CASSLKRWDTQYF; CDR3nt: TGCGCCAGCAGCTTGAAGAGGTGGGATACGCAGTATTTT; j_gene: TRBJ2-3; abundance: .; v_gene: TRBV5-1; d_gene: .
CDR3aa: CASSLLGARTEAFF; CDR3nt: TGTGCCAGTAGCCTGCTGGGGGCACGCACTGAAGCTTTCTTT; j_gene: TRBJ1-1; abundance: .; v_gene: TRBV19; d_gene: .
CDR3aa: CASIWDTVGGGYTF; CDR3nt: TGTGCCAGCATCTGGGACACCGTAGGGGGGGGCTACACCTTC; j_gene: TRBJ1-2; abundance: .; v_gene: TRBV2; d_gene: .
CDR3aa: CASNPGQGIYGYTF; CDR3nt: TGTGCCAGCAACCCGGGACAGGGAATCTATGGCTACACCTTC; j_gene: TRBJ1-2; abundance: .; v_gene: TRBV6-6; d_gene: TRBD1
CDR3aa: CASKPGQGARSAEKLFF; CDR3nt: TGTGCCAGCAAACCGGGACAGGGGGCGAGGAGTGCCGAAAAACTGTTTTTT; j_gene: TRBJ1-4; abundance: .; v_gene: TRBV28; d_gene: TRBD1
CDR3aa: CASSSSGTTFGAQYF; CDR3nt: TGTGCCAGCAGCTCTTCCGGGACAACCTTTGGAGCCCAGTACTTC; j_gene: TRBJ2-5; abundance: .; v_gene: TRBV7-9; d_gene: .
CDR3aa: CASSFTLQSSGANVLTF; CDR3nt: TGTGCCAGCAGCTTCACTCTACAGTCTTCTGGGGCCAACGTCCTGACTTTC; j_gene: TRBJ2-6; abundance: .; v_gene: TRBV5-5; d_gene: .
CDR3aa: CASSLDSDSYNEQFF; CDR3nt: TGTGCCAGCAGCCTCGATAGCGACTCCTACAATGAGCAGTTCTTC; j_gene: TRBJ2-1; abundance: .; v_gene: TRBV7-8; d_gene: .
CDR3aa: CASSRNVDTGELFF; CDR3nt: TGTGCCAGCAGCAGGAACGTGGACACCGGGGAGCTGTTTTTT; j_gene: TRBJ2-2; abundance: few; v_gene: TRBV9; d_gene: .
CDR3aa: CASSSTSGQETQYF; CDR3nt: TGTGCCAGCAGCTCGACTAGCGGCCAAGAGACCCAGTACTTC; j_gene: TRBJ2-5; abundance: .; v_gene: TRBV7-2; d_gene: TRBD2
CDR3aa: CAWNLGGGYTF; CDR3nt: TGTGCCTGGAACTTGGGCGGAGGCTACACCTTC; j_gene: TRBJ1-2; abundance: once; v_gene: TRBV30; d_gene: .
CDR3aa: CASSELAGVVKETQYF; CDR3nt: TGTGCCAGCAGTGAACTAGCGGGAGTGGTAAAAGAGACCCAGTACTTC; j_gene: TRBJ2-5; abundance: .; v_gene: TRBV6-1; d_gene: TRBD2
CDR3aa: CASSLGQGRGHEQYF; CDR3nt: TGCGCCAGCTCCCTGGGCCAGGGTAGGGGTCACGAGCAGTACTTC; j_gene: TRBJ2-7; abundance: few; v_gene: TRBV5-1; d_gene: .
CDR3aa: CASSLRQGGSNEQFF; CDR3nt: TGCGCCAGCAGCTTGCGACAGGGGGGTAGCAATGAGCAGTTCTTC; j_gene: TRBJ2-1; abundance: .; v_gene: TRBV5-1; d_gene: TRBD1
CDR3aa: CTSSQDSDSYNEQFF; CDR3nt: TGCACCAGCAGCCAAGATAGCGACTCCTACAATGAGCAGTTCTTC; j_gene: TRBJ2-1; abundance: few; v_gene: TRBV1; d_gene: .
CDR3aa: CASSYREAFYGEQFF; CDR3nt: TGTGCCAGCAGTTACAGGGAAGCCTTCTATGGGGAGCAGTTCTTC; j_gene: TRBJ2-1; abundance: .; v_gene: TRBV6-5; d_gene: .
CDR3aa: CAWSPRGQVYEQYF; CDR3nt: TGTGCCTGGAGCCCCCGCGGGCAAGTATACGAGCAGTACTTC; j_gene: TRBJ2-7; abundance: .; v_gene: TRBV30; d_gene: .
CDR3aa: CASSFPRDARQETQYF; CDR3nt: TGTGCCAGCAGCTTTCCACGGGACGCGCGGCAAGAGACCCAGTACTTC; j_gene: TRBJ2-5; abundance: .; v_gene: TRBV11-2; d_gene: .
CDR3aa: CASREFYEQYF; CDR3nt: TGTGCCAGCAGGGAATTCTACGAGCAGTACTTC; j_gene: TRBJ2-7; abundance: .; v_gene: TRBV21-1; d_gene: .
CDR3aa: CASRRRVGETQYF; CDR3nt: TGTGCCAGCAGGCGCAGGGTGGGGGAGACCCAGTACTTC; j_gene: TRBJ2-5; abundance: .; v_gene: TRBV2; d_gene: .
CDR3aa: CASSATGGQYGYTF; CDR3nt: TGTGCCAGCAGTGCAACAGGGGGCCAGTATGGCTACACCTTC; j_gene: TRBJ1-2; abundance: .; v_gene: TRBV6-6; d_gene: TRBD1
CDR3aa: CAGSPTPQGSAEAFF; CDR3nt: TGTGCCGGCAGCCCAACCCCCCAGGGTAGCGCTGAAGCTTTCTTT; j_gene: TRBJ1-1; abundance: .; v_gene: TRBV28; d_gene: .
CDR3aa: CASSLMQGGNEQFF; CDR3nt: TGTGCCAGCAGCTTAATGCAGGGGGGCAATGAGCAGTTCTTC; j_gene: TRBJ2-1; abundance: .; v_gene: TRBV7-3; d_gene: .
CDR3aa: CASSIRVSSYEQYF; CDR3nt: TGTGCCAGTAGTATACGGGTTTCTTCCTACGAGCAGTACTTC; j_gene: TRBJ2-7; abundance: .; v_gene: TRBV19; d_gene: .
CDR3aa: CASCPGGLPSNEKLFF; CDR3nt: TGTGCCAGCTGCCCTGGAGGTCTCCCCTCTAATGAAAAACTGTTTTTT; j_gene: TRBJ1-4; abundance: .; v_gene: TRBV2; d_gene: .
CDR3aa: CASSPLGGTGEQFF; CDR3nt: TGTGCCAGCAGCCCCCTCGGAGGGACAGGGGAGCAGTTCTTC; j_gene: TRBJ2-1; abundance: .; v_gene: TRBV7-3; d_gene: TRBD1